These T cell receptor beta chains were read from a single sample in a study of Ad26.COV2.S vaccination and SARS-CoV-2 variants. Method: immunoSEQ multiplex PCR; TCRdb's copy keeps in-frame clones and lacks some. The repertoire holds fewer than 500,000 clones, with about 91% as singletons. Specimen: peripheral blood, collected in a trial of Ad26.COV2.S vaccine versus placebo. These receptors were collected from a person between 18 and 59 years old who received the Ad26.COV2.S COVID-19 vaccine or a placebo. CDR3s include the opening cysteine and the closing phenylalanine or tryptophan. D genes are given only for firm matches. Clone size, where shown, is once, few, many, or a class for clones that have expanded.

j_call,v_call,d_call,clone_size,cdr3_nt,cdr3_aa
TRBJ2-7,TRBV5-4,NA,NA,TGTGCCAGCAGCGCGACCGGGGACCGCCACGAGCAGTACTTC,CASSATGDRHEQYF
TRBJ1-1,TRBV3-1/TRBV3-2,NA,NA,TGTGCCAGCCGCCATAGGAACACTGAAGCTTTCTTT,CASRHRNTEAFF
TRBJ2-1,TRBV4-3,NA,NA,TGCGCCAGCAGCCAAGATCATTCTACTCTGTACAATGAGCAGTTCTTC,CASSQDHSTLYNEQFF
TRBJ1-1,TRBV6-1,NA,few,TGTGCCAGCAGTGAAGCGGCCCGGGGGGTTTTAGCTTTCTTT,CASSEAARGVLAFF
TRBJ2-7,TRBV11-3,NA,NA,TGTGCCAGCAGCCAAAGCGGGACAGGAACAACGCAGTACTTC,CASSQSGTGTTQYF
TRBJ2-5,TRBV28,TRBD1,once,TGTGCCAGCAGAACACGTCGACAGGGGATGGGTGGAGAGACCCAGTACTTC,CASRTRRQGMGGETQYF
TRBJ1-1,TRBV5-1,TRBD1,NA,TGCGCCAGCAGCCCGGACAGGTTGAACACTGAAGCTTTCTTT,CASSPDRLNTEAFF
TRBJ2-2,TRBV9,NA,NA,TGTGCCAGCAGCGTTTACCCTGCCGGGGAGCTGTTTTTT,CASSVYPAGELFF
TRBJ1-5,TRBV2,NA,NA,TGTGCCAGCAGTGGACCCTTAGGTGCCCAGCATTTT,CASSGPLGAQHF
TRBJ2-5,TRBV7-2,NA,NA,TGTGCCAGCAGCTTACTCAGCCAAGAGACCCAGTACTTC,CASSLLSQETQYF
TRBJ2-1,TRBV5-1,TRBD2,NA,TGCGCCAGCAGCTTCGAAGTTGGGACTAGCTTTGAGCAGTTCTTC,CASSFEVGTSFEQFF
TRBJ2-1,TRBV29-1,NA,NA,TGCAGCGTAGTACGGGATAACCCCTACAATGAGCAGTTCTTC,CSVVRDNPYNEQFF
TRBJ2-2,TRBV28,TRBD1,NA,TGTGCCAGCAGTCTACAGGGGACCGGGGAGCTGTTTTTT,CASSLQGTGELFF
TRBJ2-1,TRBV2,NA,NA,TGTGCCAGCAATCGATACGGGACTGCTAACAATGAGCAGTTCTTC,CASNRYGTANNEQFF
TRBJ1-2,TRBV12-3/TRBV12-4,NA,NA,TGTGCCAGCAGTTTAGAAGGCTATGGCTACACCTTC,CASSLEGYGYTF